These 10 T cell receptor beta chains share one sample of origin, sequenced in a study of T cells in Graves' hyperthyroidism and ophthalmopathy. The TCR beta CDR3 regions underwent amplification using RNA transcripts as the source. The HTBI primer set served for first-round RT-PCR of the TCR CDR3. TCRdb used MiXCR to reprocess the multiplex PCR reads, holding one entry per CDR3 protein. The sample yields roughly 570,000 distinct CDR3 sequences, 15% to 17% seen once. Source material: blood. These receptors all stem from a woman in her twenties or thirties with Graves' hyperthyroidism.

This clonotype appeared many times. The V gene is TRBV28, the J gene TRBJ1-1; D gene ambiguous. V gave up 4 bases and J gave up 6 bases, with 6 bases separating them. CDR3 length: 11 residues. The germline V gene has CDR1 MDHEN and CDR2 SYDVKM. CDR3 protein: CASSSTSEAFF. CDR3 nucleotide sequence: TGTGCCAGCAGTTCTACCTCTGAAGCTTTCTTT.

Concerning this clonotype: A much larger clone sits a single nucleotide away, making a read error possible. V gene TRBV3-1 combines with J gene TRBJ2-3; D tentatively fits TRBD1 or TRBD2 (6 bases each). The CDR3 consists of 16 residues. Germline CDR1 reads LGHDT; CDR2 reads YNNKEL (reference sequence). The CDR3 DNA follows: TGTGCCAGCAGCCAAGGAGGGGGGCCCCGGACAGATGCGCAGTATTTT. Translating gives CASSQGGGPRTDAQYF.

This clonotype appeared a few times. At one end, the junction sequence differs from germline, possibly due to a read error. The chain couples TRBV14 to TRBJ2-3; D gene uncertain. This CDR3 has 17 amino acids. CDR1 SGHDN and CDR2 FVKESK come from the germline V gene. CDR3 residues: CACSLPVGPASTDTQYF. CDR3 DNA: TGTGCCTGCAGCCTACCTGTCGGCCCTGCAAGTACAGATACGCAGTATTTT.

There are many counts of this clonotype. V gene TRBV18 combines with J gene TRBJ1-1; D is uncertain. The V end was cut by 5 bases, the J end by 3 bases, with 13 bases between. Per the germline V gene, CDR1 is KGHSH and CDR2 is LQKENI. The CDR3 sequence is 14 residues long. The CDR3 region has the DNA TGTGCCAGCTCAGCAACGGACGGATACACTGAAGCTTTCTTT. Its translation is CASSATDGYTEAFF.

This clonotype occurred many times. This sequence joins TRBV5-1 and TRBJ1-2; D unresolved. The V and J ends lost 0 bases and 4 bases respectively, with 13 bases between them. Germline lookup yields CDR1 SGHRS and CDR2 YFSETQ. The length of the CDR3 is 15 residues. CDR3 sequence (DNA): TGCGCCAGCAGCTTGGTTTCGGGGTTTGGCTATGGCTACACCTTC. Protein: CASSLVSGFGYGYTF.

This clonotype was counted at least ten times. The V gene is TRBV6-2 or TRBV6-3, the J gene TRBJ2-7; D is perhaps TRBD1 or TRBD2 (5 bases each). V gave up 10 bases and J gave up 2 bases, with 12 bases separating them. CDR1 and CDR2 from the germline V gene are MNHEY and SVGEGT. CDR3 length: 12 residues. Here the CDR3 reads CATRDHPYEQYF. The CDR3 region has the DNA TGTGCCACCCGGGACCACCCCTACGAGCAGTACTTC.

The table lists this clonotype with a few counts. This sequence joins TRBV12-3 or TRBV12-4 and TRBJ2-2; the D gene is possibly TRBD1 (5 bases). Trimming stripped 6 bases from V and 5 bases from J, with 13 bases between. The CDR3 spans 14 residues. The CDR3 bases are TGTGCCAGCAGGGACCGCAGGGATACCGGGGAGCTGTTTTTT. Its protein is CASRDRRDTGELFF.

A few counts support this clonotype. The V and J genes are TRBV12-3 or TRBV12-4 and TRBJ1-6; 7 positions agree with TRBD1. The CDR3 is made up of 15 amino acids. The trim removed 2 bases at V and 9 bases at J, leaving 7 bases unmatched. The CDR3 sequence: CASSLQGTVGSPLHF. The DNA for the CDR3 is TGTGCCAGCAGTTTACAGGGGACAGTCGGTTCACCCCTCCACTTT.

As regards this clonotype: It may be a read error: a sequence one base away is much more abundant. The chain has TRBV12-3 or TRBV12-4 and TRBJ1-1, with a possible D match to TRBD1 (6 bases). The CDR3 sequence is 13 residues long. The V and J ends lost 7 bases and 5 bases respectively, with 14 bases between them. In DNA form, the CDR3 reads TGTGCCAGCATTTTCAGGGGTCGGACTGAAGCTTTCTTT. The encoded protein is CASIFRGRTEAFF.

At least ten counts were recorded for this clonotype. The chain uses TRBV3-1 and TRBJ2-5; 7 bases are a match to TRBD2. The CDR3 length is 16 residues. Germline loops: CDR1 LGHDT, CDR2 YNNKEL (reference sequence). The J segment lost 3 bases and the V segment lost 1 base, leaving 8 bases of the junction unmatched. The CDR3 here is CASSQAPRGREETQYF. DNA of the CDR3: TGTGCCAGCAGCCAAGCCCCGCGAGGGAGGGAAGAGACCCAGTACTTC.